This T cell receptor (beta chain) originates from a study of cytomegalovirus exposure and HLA in healthy donors. Data came from immunoSEQ multiplex PCR; TCRdb stores just in-frame clones and leaves some out. The data show 300,000 to 450,000 clones, with around 86% seen just once and roughly 0.8% held by the top ten. With 4 bases clipped from V and 7 bases from J, the junction kept 7 bases outside the gene matches. Germline values: CDR1 MDHEN, CDR2 SYDVKM. This CDR3 has 14 amino acids. Sample: PBMCs. The V call is TRBV28, the J call TRBJ2-5, with 9 bases that match TRBD1. This clonotype was sampled from a woman between 18 and 29 years old in good health and CMV-seronegative. The CDR3 sequence is CASSWDREIGTQYF. CDR3 nucleotide sequence: TGTGCCAGCAGTTGGGACAGGGAAATTGGGACCCAGTACTTC.